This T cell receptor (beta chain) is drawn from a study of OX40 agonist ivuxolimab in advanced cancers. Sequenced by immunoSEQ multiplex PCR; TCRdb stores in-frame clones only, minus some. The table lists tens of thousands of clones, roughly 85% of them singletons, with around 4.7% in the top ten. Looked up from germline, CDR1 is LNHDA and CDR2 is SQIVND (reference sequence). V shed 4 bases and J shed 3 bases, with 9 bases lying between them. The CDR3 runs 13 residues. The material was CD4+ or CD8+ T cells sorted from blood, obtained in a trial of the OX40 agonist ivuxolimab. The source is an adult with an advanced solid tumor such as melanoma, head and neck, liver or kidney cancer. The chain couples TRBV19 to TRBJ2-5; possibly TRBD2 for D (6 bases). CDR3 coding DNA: TGTGCCAGTAGTACGGACTACGAAGAGACCCAGTACTTC. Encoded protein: CASSTDYEETQYF.